This T cell receptor beta chain was identified in a study of CD8+ T cells in alopecia areata. In germline, CDR1 is SQVTM, CDR2 ANQGSEA. The CDR3 sequence is 13 residues long. With 3 bases removed from V and 1 base from J, the gap between germline ends came to 9 bases. Treatment meaning: oral pan-JAK inhibitor, 5-10 mg twice daily. Investigators isolated RNA and reverse transcribed it into cDNA to act as the sequencing template. Sequencing used immunoSEQ multiplex PCR; TCRdb keeps in-frame clones, though not all of them. The data show about 200,000 clones, with more than 45% seen just once and 1.6% held by the top ten. On this clone: At the DNA level, this CDR3 is encoded by other sequences in the same sample as well.

The sample consisted of CD4+ T cells sorted from blood, taken at week 4, from a patient treated with tofacitinib. This chain joins TRBV29-1 and TRBJ1-1, with D tentatively TRBD1 (5 bases). The receptor was isolated from a human donor with alopecia areata. In DNA, the CDR3 is TGCAGCGTTGAGGAACAGGAGAACACTGAAGCTTTCTTT. Protein: CSVEEQENTEAFF.